The 21 T cell receptor beta chains below come from one sample, sequenced in a study of T-cell memory formation after mild COVID-19. MiXCR, run by TCRdb on the 5' RACE reads, gives a single entry per CDR3 protein. The table has roughly 480,000 distinct CDR3 sequences, nearly 25% seen once. Sequenced input: PBMCs or a T cell subset sorted from them (not recorded which). These receptors all stem from an adult woman who had mild COVID-19 (a few samples of this study predate the infection). Cell type and time point are not known.

This clonotype was picked up a small number of times. V usage is TRBV6-5 and J usage is TRBJ1-6, with a possible D match to TRBD1 (5 bases). The CDR3 totals 15 residues. V was pared by 6 bases and J by 7 bases, with 16 bases between. Germline V lookup: CDR1 MNHEY, CDR2 SVGAGI. CDR3 in DNA: TGTGCCAGCAGGCCAAGTAGTGGGGGAAATTCACCCCTCCACTTT. Translation gives CASRPSSGGNSPLHF.

This clonotype was observed a handful of times. The chain couples TRBV4-3 to TRBJ2-4; 7 nucleotides align to TRBD2. Per germline, CDR1 LGHNA and CDR2 YSLEER. V lost 4 bases and J lost 4; bases outside the gene matches: 7. This CDR3 has 15 amino acids. The CDR3 reads CASSPGRWEKNIQYF. The DNA for the CDR3 is TGCGCCAGCAGCCCCGGGAGGTGGGAAAAAAACATTCAGTACTTC.

The rearrangement uses TRBV7-3 and TRBJ2-2, with 9 bases matching TRBD2. The CDR3 consists of 15 residues. Trimming took 5 bases from V and 4 from J; bases not matched to a gene: 5. CDR1 is SGHTA, CDR2 FQGTGA, per germline. The chain's CDR3 is CASSQSGGFTGELFF. CDR3 sequence (DNA): TGTGCCAGCAGCCAGAGCGGGGGGTTCACCGGGGAGCTGTTTTTT.

The chain links TRBV6-5 to TRBJ1-3; no clear D gene. Germline CDR1 is MNHEY and CDR2 is SVGAGI. The CDR3 is 17 residues long. Trimming stripped 6 bases from V and 0 bases from J, with 18 bases between. In DNA form, the CDR3 reads TGTGCCAGCAGCCGCATCACTTGGGGAACCTCTGGAAACACCATATATTTT. Its protein is CASSRITWGTSGNTIYF.

V usage is TRBV30 and J usage is TRBJ1-2; unclear D gene. This CDR3 has 13 residues. Germline V gene sequence: CDR1 GTSNPN, CDR2 SVGIG (reference sequence). V gave up 7 bases and J gave up 5 bases, with 17 bases separating them. For the CDR3, the DNA is TGTGCCTATGGAGTGGCAGGCGGGTATGGCTACACCTTC. Translation: CAYGVAGGYGYTF. The full variable domain, in which reference TRBV30 and TRBJ1-2 provide the parts outside the CDR3, is SQTIHQWPATLVQPVGSPLSLECTVEGTSNPNLYWYRQAAGRGLQLLFYSVGIGQISSEVPQNLSASRPQDRQFILSSKKLLLSDSGFYLCAYGVAGGYGYTFGSGTRLTVV.

The table lists this clonotype with a few counts. The rearrangement uses TRBV7-9 and TRBJ2-6, with D perhaps TRBD1 (6 bases). Deletions cut 9 bases from V and 1 base from J, with 10 bases between. CDR1 and CDR2 from the germline V gene are SEHNR and FQNEAQ (reference sequence). The CDR3 covers 14 residues. In DNA, the CDR3 is TGTGCCAGTCCCAGGGGTTCTGGGGCCAACGTCCTGACTTTC. This codes for CASPRGSGANVLTF.

This chain links TRBV9 with TRBJ2-7, with D unclear. The CDR3 spans 13 residues. The V end was cut by 3 bases, the J end by 3 bases, with 10 bases between. In germline, CDR1 is SGDLS, CDR2 YYNGEE. CDR3 residues: CASSGDSDYEQYF. CDR3 bases: TGTGCCAGCAGCGGTGACTCGGACTACGAGCAGTACTTC.

This chain uses TRBV27 with TRBJ2-7; D is perhaps TRBD2 (6 bases). CDR1 is MNHEY and CDR2 is SMNVEV in the germline V gene (reference sequence). The length of the CDR3 is 11 residues. V shed 5 bases and J shed 7 bases, with 9 bases lying between them. The CDR3 region is CASSARGEQYF. DNA for the CDR3: TGTGCCAGCAGTGCCCGGGGGGAGCAGTACTTC.

J is TRBJ1-1 and V is TRBV19; D may be TRBD1 (6 bases). CDR1 is LNHDA and CDR2 is SQIVND in the germline V gene (reference sequence). The CDR3 has 15 amino acids. The V and J ends lost 0 bases and 0 bases respectively, with 8 bases between them. The CDR3 here is CASSIDEGVNTEAFF. In DNA form, the CDR3 reads TGTGCCAGTAGTATAGATGAGGGGGTGAACACTGAAGCTTTCTTT. The variable domain in full, completed from reference TRBV19 and TRBJ1-1, reads DGGITQSPKYLFRKEGQNVTLSCEQNLNHDAMYWYRQDPGQGLRLIYYSQIVNDFQKGDIAEGYSVSREKKESFPLTVTSAQKNPTAFYLCASSIDEGVNTEAFFGQGTRLTVV.

The rearrangement uses TRBV12-3 or TRBV12-4 and TRBJ2-1; 14 nucleotides agree with TRBD2. The length of the CDR3 is 16 residues. Losses at the gene ends were 6 bases for V and 0 bases for J; bases not matched to a gene: 1. Written as DNA, the CDR3 is TGTGCCAGCAGGGGGACTAGCGGGAGCTCCTACAATGAGCAGTTCTTC. This codes for CASRGTSGSSYNEQFF.

The chain links TRBV15 to TRBJ2-7, with 7 bases fitting TRBD2. Germline CDR1 is LNHNV and CDR2 is YYDKDF (reference sequence). CDR3 length: 16 amino acids. The V gene end was trimmed by 1 base and the J gene end by 4 bases; junction bases not matched to a gene: 10. CDR3 amino acids: CATSRGSLAAAYEQYF. As DNA, the CDR3 is TGTGCCACCAGCAGAGGCTCTCTAGCGGCGGCGTACGAGCAGTACTTC.

This clonotype has only a few counts. The chain uses TRBV5-1 and TRBJ1-2; a possible D gene is TRBD1 (5 bases). Between the trimmed V and J ends, which lost 6 bases and 7 bases, there was a span of 25 bases. The CDR3 has 16 amino acids. Per germline, CDR1 SGHRS and CDR2 YFSETQ. The CDR3 sequence is CASTSSWGVGVGGYTF. The DNA of the CDR3 is TGCGCCAGCACCTCCTCTTGGGGGGTGGGAGTTGGTGGCTACACCTTC.

V gene TRBV7-2 combines with J gene TRBJ2-2, with 12 bases that match TRBD2. Germline lookup yields CDR1 SGHTA and CDR2 FQGNSA. The CDR3 has 16 residues. V gave up 4 bases and J gave up 5 bases; unmatched junction bases: 5. CDR3: CASSSWTSGTTGELFF. CDR3 coding DNA: TGTGCCAGCAGCTCTTGGACTAGCGGGACTACCGGGGAGCTGTTTTTT.

V is TRBV5-4 and J is TRBJ2-7; 7 positions agree with TRBD2. Germline V gene data show CDR1 as SGHNT and CDR2 as YYREEE (reference sequence). V trimming: 6 bases; J trimming: 5 bases; junction bases outside the gene matches: 8. The CDR3 has 13 residues. CDR3 region: CASTHAGDDEQYF. The CDR3 nucleotides read TGTGCCAGCACTCATGCGGGAGATGACGAGCAGTACTTC.

CDR3: CASRPEWAGVSYNEQFF. In nucleotides, the CDR3 is TGTGCCAGCAGACCCGAGTGGGCAGGGGTTTCCTACAATGAGCAGTTCTTC. The chain uses TRBV12-3 or TRBV12-4 and TRBJ2-1, with D maybe TRBD1 (6 bases). Trimming cost V 6 bases and J 1 base, with 19 bases left between them. This CDR3 has 17 residues.

The V and J genes are TRBV7-3 and TRBJ2-1; 8 nucleotides agree with TRBD2. The V and J ends lost 3 bases and 8 bases, in that order; junction bases with no gene match: 6. The length of the CDR3 is 14 residues. Per the germline V gene, CDR1 is SGHTA and CDR2 is FQGTGA. The CDR3, as DNA: TGTGCCAGCAGCTTGCGGGGGGCCGGCTATGAGCAGTTCTTC. It specifies CASSLRGAGYEQFF.

In this sample, this clonotype turned up a few times. The V call is TRBV9, the J call TRBJ2-1; 8 nucleotides line up with TRBD2. After removal of 1 base from V and 8 bases from J, the junction contained 5 bases not matched to a gene. The germline V gene encodes CDR1 SGDLS and CDR2 YYNGEE. The CDR3 contains 14 residues. CDR3 residues: CASSVRLASYEQFF. For the CDR3, the DNA is TGTGCCAGCAGCGTACGACTAGCGAGCTATGAGCAGTTCTTC.

The V and J genes are TRBV19 and TRBJ1-2; D possibly corresponds to TRBD1 (5 bases). Trimming took 4 bases from V and 2 from J, leaving 14 bases between them. Germline loops: CDR1 LNHDA, CDR2 SQIVND (reference sequence). The CDR3 is 15 amino acids. CDR3 bases: TGTGCCAGTAGTACAGGGTCCGACAGAAACTATGGCTACACCTTC. Protein product: CASSTGSDRNYGYTF.

This chain joins TRBV29-1 and TRBJ1-3, with 10 bases matching TRBD1. This CDR3 is built from 14 residues. V dropped 6 bases and J dropped 4; count of bases not matched to a gene: 6. Germline values: CDR1 SQVTM, CDR2 ANQGSEA. The DNA of the CDR3 is TGCAGCGTGAGACAGGGGGCGCGAGGAAACACCATATATTTT. This gives the protein CSVRQGARGNTIYF.

The V gene is TRBV3-1, the J gene TRBJ2-7; 7 bases are shared with TRBD1. The CDR3 is 15 residues long. After removal of 4 bases from V and 4 bases from J, the junction contained 10 bases not matched to a gene. In germline, CDR1 is LGHDT, CDR2 YNNKEL (reference sequence). DNA for the CDR3: TGTGCCAGCAGCCCCTCTGACAGGGTGAATTACGAGCAGTACTTC. It translates to CASSPSDRVNYEQYF.

The chain couples TRBV4-2 to TRBJ2-5, with 7 bases aligning to TRBD1. The junction had 14 bases not matched to a gene; V was cut back by 6 bases and J by 7 bases. The CDR3 consists of 15 residues. Per germline, CDR1 LGHNA and CDR2 YNFKEQ. CDR3 nucleotides: TGTGCCAGCAGGCAGGGCGAGGGGGCTCGGGGGACCCAGTACTTC. Its protein is CASRQGEGARGTQYF.